The T cell receptor beta chain described here comes from a study of T cell responses to AZD1222 COVID-19 vaccine. Findings and caveats of the study: Repertoires were sampled only after the peak T cell response. Recipients of AZD1222 seropositive at baseline numbered only five or six.

This CDR3 contains 16 residues. Germline-derived CDR1 and CDR2 are SGHRS and YFSETQ. Between the trimmed V and J ends, which lost 4 bases and 6 bases, there was a span of 19 bases. A note on this clone: Its specificity is not known.

Measured with immunoSEQ multiplex PCR; TCRdb has only the in-frame clones, and not every one. The sample records 100,000 to 150,000 clones, over 75% being singletons. The clonotype comes from an adult in good health. V usage is TRBV5-1 and J usage is TRBJ2-2; D is possibly TRBD2 (5 bases). The source was peripheral blood, collected on day 0 of AZD1222 vaccination. The CDR3 DNA is TGCGCCAGCAGCGGCGCCGGACTCCCGGGGTCCGGGGAGCTGTTTTTT. This translates into CASSGAGLPGSGELFF.